Presented here are 8 T cell receptor beta chains from one specimen sequenced in a study of shared clonotypes between healthy human individuals (dated by TCRdb to the early 2020s). CD8 naive samples were obtained by positive selection for CCR7 among CD45RO-negative cells, yielding a CD45RA+CCR7+ population from which TemRA cells were excluded. Library method: the immunoSEQ multiplex PCR assay. In TCRdb, the immuneACCESS table is reduced to in-frame sequences with V and J assigned. These tables do not hold every clone; where another copy was compared, an unresolved V gene accounts for under half, and the others remain unexplained. Across this sample there are about 2.1 million clones, with approximately 94% seen only once. Together, the top ten hold 1.5% to 2% of the sample. Sequenced input: naive CD8+ T cells from PBMCs. Taken with the paper, the label for cell subset or site translates to: CD45RA+CCR7+. The receptors were gathered from a young man in good health. Some clones in this sample may be carry-over from other donors' samples.

The chain couples TRBV10-2 to TRBJ2-7; D may be TRBD1 or TRBD2 (5 bases each). CDR3 size: 15 residues. Germline V gives CDR1 WSHSY, CDR2 SAAADI. With 6 bases removed from V and 4 bases from J, the gap between germline ends came to 19 bases. The CDR3, as DNA: TGCGCCAGCAGCGGCAGGGATTTGGGAGTTTACGAGCAGTACTTC. Residues: CASSGRDLGVYEQYF.

The rearrangement joins TRBV7-9 to TRBJ2-7, with D possibly being TRBD1 or TRBD2 (6 bases each). The CDR3 loop spans 14 amino acids. The V end was cut by 2 bases, the J end by 4 bases, with 12 bases between. The germline V gene encodes CDR1 SEHNR and CDR2 FQNEAQ (reference sequence). Written as DNA, the CDR3 is TGTGCCAGCAGCTTAACAGGGAGGATGTACGAGCAGTACTTC. Its translation: CASSLTGRMYEQYF.

The chain has TRBV6-5 and TRBJ2-7; weak D call: TRBD1 (5 bases). Germline V CDR1 and CDR2: MNHEY, SVGAGI. Trimming stripped 2 bases from V and 2 bases from J, with 10 bases between. The CDR3 is made up of 14 amino acids. Here the CDR3 reads CASSYQGSPYEQYF. CDR3 bases: TGTGCCAGCAGTTACCAGGGCAGTCCCTACGAGCAGTACTTC.

The rearrangement joins TRBV27 to TRBJ2-1; unclear D gene. CDR1 is MNHEY, CDR2 SMNVEV, per germline (reference sequence). The CDR3 consists of 14 residues. V lost 5 bases, J lost 9 bases, and 17 bases lay in between. The CDR3 sequence: CASSPNAPISEQFF. The CDR3 DNA sequence: TGTGCCAGCAGTCCTAATGCCCCAATCAGTGAGCAGTTCTTC.

The chain employs TRBV13 and TRBJ2-2, with 13 bases aligning to TRBD2. V lost 4 bases to trimming and J lost 9 bases; unmatched junction nucleotides: 2. The CDR3 loop spans 14 amino acids. Germline lookup yields CDR1 PRHDT and CDR2 FYEKMQ (reference sequence). CDR3 nucleotide sequence: TGTGCCAGCAGCTCGGGACTAGCGGGATGGGAGCTGTTTTTT. Its translation: CASSSGLAGWELFF.

The chain recombines TRBV14 with TRBJ2-1, with D possibly matching TRBD2 (5 bases). The CDR3 extends over 12 amino acids. V dropped 5 bases and J dropped 7 bases, with 9 bases sitting between them. CDR1 is SGHDN, CDR2 FVKESK, per germline. CDR3: CASSGVANEQFF. The CDR3 region has the DNA TGTGCCAGCAGCGGAGTAGCGAATGAGCAGTTCTTC.

As to this clone: Other DNA sequences within the sample encode an identical CDR3. J is TRBJ2-2 and V is TRBV4-1; D gene ambiguous. Trimming took 4 bases from V and 4 from J, leaving 4 bases between them. Germline lookup yields CDR1 MGHRA and CDR2 YSYEKL. CDR3 length equals 12 residues. The CDR3 sequence is CASSLGTGELFF. In nucleotides, the CDR3 is TGCGCCAGCAGCCTGGGCACCGGGGAGCTGTTTTTT.

The chain employs TRBV5-5 and TRBJ2-7, with TRBD2 identical over 8 bases. This CDR3 has 17 residues. Germline values: CDR1 SGHKS, CDR2 YYEKEE (reference sequence). Losses at the gene ends were 4 bases for V and 2 bases for J; bases not matched to a gene: 14. The CDR3 sequence is CASSLTRSGSATYEQYF. The CDR3 DNA sequence: TGTGCCAGCAGCCTGACCCGAAGCGGGAGCGCCACCTACGAGCAGTACTTC.